This TCR beta chain originates from a study of metastatic and nonmetastatic thyroid tumors. The germline gives CDR1 SGHAT, CDR2 FQNNGV. The V and J ends lost 7 bases and 0 bases, in that order; junction bases with no gene match: 6. There are 15 residues in the CDR3. Regarding this clone: Given a much more abundant clone one base away, this may be a read error.

Patients underwent thyroid surgery, and none had received any treatment before it. TCRdb re-called the PCR reads through MiXCR. The data show approximately 39,000 clones, around 21% seen once. The sample was blood. This TCR derives from a female donor with papillary thyroid cancer or a benign thyroid nodule (not recorded which). Some clones in this sample may be carry-over from other donors' samples. The chain recombines TRBV11-2 with TRBJ2-4; 7 bases fit TRBD2. The DNA for the CDR3 is TGTGCCAGCATCCGGGAGGCCATAGCCAAAAACATTCAGTACTTC. It codes for CASIREAIAKNIQYF.